These T cell receptor beta chains were read from a single sample in a study of cytomegalovirus exposure and HLA in healthy donors. Measured with immunoSEQ multiplex PCR; TCRdb has only the in-frame clones, and not every one. The table lists under 130,000 clones, roughly 85% of them singletons. The sequencing input was PBMCs. Every receptor here comes from a woman between 40 and 55 years old in good health and CMV-seronegative. Each CDR3 is given without its conserved first and last residue. Clone size is stated in some rows and not others, as once, few, many or a class when expanded.

J: TRBJ2-3
size: -
V: TRBV19
CDR3: ASRSGTPGRTDTQY

J: TRBJ1-4
size: -
V: TRBV5-1
CDR3: ASSLRTGGWEKLF

J: TRBJ2-3
size: -
V: TRBV5-1
CDR3: ASSRQGGGQGENTQY

J: TRBJ1-5
size: -
V: TRBV16
CDR3: ASSSQGAQPQH

J: TRBJ1-6
size: -
V: TRBV9
CDR3: ASSVEHNSPLH

J: TRBJ1-1
size: -
V: TRBV7-2
CDR3: ASGRTRDTEAF

J: TRBJ2-7
size: -
V: TRBV5-1
CDR3: ASSDTSDSYEQY

J: TRBJ2-7
size: -
V: TRBV27
CDR3: ASRGLVTHEQY

J: TRBJ1-1
size: -
V: TRBV27
CDR3: ASREPYGAHAF

J: TRBJ2-7
size: -
V: TRBV27
CDR3: ASSPIDSYEQY

J: TRBJ1-3
size: -
V: TRBV15
CDR3: ATSRDRLGSHRAGNTIY

J: TRBJ2-5
size: -
V: TRBV21-1
CDR3: ASSKGTEETQY

J: TRBJ1-6
size: once
V: TRBV7-9
CDR3: ASSHPRDRGNWDNSPLH

J: TRBJ1-1
size: -
V: TRBV6-5
CDR3: ASSLTGGTEAF

J: TRBJ2-1
size: -
V: TRBV7-2
CDR3: ASSLVGLAGSEQF

J: TRBJ1-2
size: -
V: TRBV5-1
CDR3: ASSFSSVSLNSNYGYT

J: TRBJ2-3
size: few
V: TRBV11-2
CDR3: ASSLASYTDTQY

J: TRBJ2-3
size: once
V: TRBV5-4
CDR3: ASSLKLAGGLQQY

J: TRBJ2-7
size: -
V: TRBV5-1
CDR3: ASTSWAGGYEQY

J: TRBJ2-2
size: -
V: TRBV14
CDR3: ASSQGTSGTGELF

J: TRBJ2-1
size: -
V: TRBV10-2
CDR3: ASSEGQEQF

J: TRBJ2-5
size: few
V: TRBV19
CDR3: ASSIAGTAGETQY

J: TRBJ2-7
size: medium-sized
V: TRBV29-1
CDR3: SVESGIPDYEQY

J: TRBJ1-1
size: -
V: TRBV10-1
CDR3: ASSESDRETEAF

J: TRBJ2-6
size: -
V: TRBV10-3
CDR3: AISPGQGGSSGANVLT